The clone carrying this T cell receptor (beta chain) was observed many times. Its target is unknown. The germline V and J ends were trimmed by 8 bases and 4 bases, with 20 bases remaining between them. Germline CDR1 ENHRY, CDR2 SYGVKD. The length of the CDR3 is 15 residues. Profiling that covered TCR beta VDJ and CDR3 relied on genomic DNA as its template. TCRdb passed the reads through MiXCR, listing each CDR3 protein once. The data contain 160,000 or so distinct CDR3 sequences, around 48% of them singletons. This entry comes from a study of CD8+CD57+ T cells in acquired aplastic anemia. Study information: Sorted CD4+ plus CD8+ cells gave DNA averaging roughly 3 ug.

Patients selected for sequencing had displayed CD8+CD57+ cell expansion by flow cytometry. The patients, all of them, had severe acquired aplastic anemia. Whole-study findings and limits: Patients and controls shared twenty-nine CD8+ CDR3 sequences, highly expressed in patients.

The chain recombines TRBV10-3 with TRBJ1-2, with a possible D match to TRBD1 (5 bases). Sequencing was done on a sample of sorted CD4+, CD8+, or CD8+CD57+ T cells (not recorded which) from PBMCs. The TCR sequence derives from a human donor with aplastic anemia. Here the CDR3 reads CAIVGTTLGSYGYTF. The CDR3 DNA follows: TGTGCCATCGTTGGGACGACTCTTGGCTCCTATGGCTACACCTTC.